This T cell receptor (beta chain) was captured by sequencing in a study of PD-L1 blockade in urothelial cancer. Across the whole study: Blood analysis occurred 3 weeks (second dose) and 6 weeks after treatment start.

This clone was picked up one time. V lost 5 bases to trimming and J lost 1 base; unmatched junction nucleotides: 3. Per germline, CDR1 SNHLY and CDR2 FYNNEI. The CDR3 is made up of 14 amino acids. Profiling relied on immunoSEQ multiplex PCR, and the TCRdb table lists in-frame clones only, not all of them. The data show 40,000 or so clones, roughly 80% seen once. Material: PBMCs, obtained around atezolizumab (anti-PD-L1) treatment. This sequence was found in a man aged 65 to 79 with urothelial cancer. J is TRBJ2-3 and V is TRBV2; 7 bases fit TRBD1. The CDR3 sequence is CASSIGTGTDTQYF. The CDR3 DNA reads TGTGCCAGCAGTATAGGGACAGGCACAGATACGCAGTATTTT.